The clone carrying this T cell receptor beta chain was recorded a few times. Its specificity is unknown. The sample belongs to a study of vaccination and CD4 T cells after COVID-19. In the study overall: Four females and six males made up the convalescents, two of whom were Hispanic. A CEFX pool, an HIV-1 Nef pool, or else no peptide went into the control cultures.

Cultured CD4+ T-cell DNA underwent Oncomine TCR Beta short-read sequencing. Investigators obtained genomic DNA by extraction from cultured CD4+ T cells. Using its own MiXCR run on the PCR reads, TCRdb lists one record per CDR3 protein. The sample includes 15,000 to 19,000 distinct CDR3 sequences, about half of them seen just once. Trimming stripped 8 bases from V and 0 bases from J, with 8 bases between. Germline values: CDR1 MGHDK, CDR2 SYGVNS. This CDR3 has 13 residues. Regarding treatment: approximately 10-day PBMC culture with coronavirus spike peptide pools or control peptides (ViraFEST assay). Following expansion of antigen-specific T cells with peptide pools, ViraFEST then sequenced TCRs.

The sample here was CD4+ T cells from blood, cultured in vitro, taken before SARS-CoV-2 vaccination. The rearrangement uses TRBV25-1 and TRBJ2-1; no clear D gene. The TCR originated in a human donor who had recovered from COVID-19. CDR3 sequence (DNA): TGTGCCAGCGTTATCTCCTCCTACAATGAGCAGTTCTTC. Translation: CASVISSYNEQFF.